This T cell receptor (beta chain) appears in the sequencing data of a study of cytomegalovirus exposure and HLA in healthy donors. Across the whole study: When 398 donors were genotyped, roughly 78% of them were found to fall in the Caucasian-associated ancestry cluster.

From germline, CDR1 is MNHEY and CDR2 SMNVEV (reference sequence). The CDR3 length is 14 residues. The ends were cut back, 10 bases at V and 3 bases at J, with 16 bases in the middle. Regarding the study as a whole: It was confirmed in vitro that a few of the CMV-associated chains were specific for CMV antigens. Fewer N-insertions (relative to the approximately 700-donor mean) were reportedly seen in an Asian-associated ancestry cluster in a later analysis. Reportedly, TCR beta sequences accurately predicted HLA-A and HLA-B alleles in most subjects.

Primers: 60 Vbeta forward and 13 Jbeta reverse. Repertoires were generated with immunoSEQ multiplex PCR, while TCRdb's copy carries only in-frame clones and drops some. The profile covers approximately 190,000 clones, with around 86% appearing a single time and approximately 0.8% taken by the ten largest. On this clone itself: The antigen is undetermined.

The source of this sequence is a woman under 30 in good health and CMV-seronegative. The chain carries TRBV27 and TRBJ1-3, with TRBD1 as a possible D gene (5 bases). The sequencing sample was made of PBMCs. This CDR3 reads CATQDTVNGNTIYF. The CDR3 DNA reads as TGTGCCACCCAGGACACAGTTAATGGAAACACCATATATTTT.